These 25 T cell receptor delta chains originate from one sample sequenced in a study of gamma-delta chains in newborns, infants, children (dated by TCRdb to the late 2010s). TCRdb shows the sequencer as Illumina MiSeq. The public reads were reprocessed by TCRdb using CATT, and rows of matching DNA were later combined. In this sample the table shows roughly 3,400 delta-chain clones, around 1.4% of which occur a single time. The ten largest clones take up more than 20% of the sample. Material for sequencing was blood. The receptors stem from a child who was a newborn, infant or young child, either healthy, febrile or measles-vaccinated (not recorded which).

Many counts were recorded for this clone. This is likely an artifact of a read error, given a far larger clone one base away. In the same sample, other DNA sequences code for this CDR3. The V call is TRDV2, the J call TRDJ3; 7 bases fit TRDD3. The V segment lost 0 bases and the J segment 0 bases; nucleotides outside the gene matches: 1. Germline-derived CDR1 and CDR2 are GEAIGNYY and EKD. The CDR3 runs 17 residues. In DNA, the CDR3 is TGTGCCTGTGACACCAGGGGATACTCCTGGGACACCCGACAGATGTTTTTC. It encodes CACDTRGYSWDTRQMFF.

This clone was seen more than once but under ten times. TCRdb's listed protein matches a much larger clone and diverges from this DNA's translation at residue 8, likely through a read error; the protein shown comes from the DNA. The J gene is TRDJ3, the V gene TRDV2; 8 bases map to TRDD3. Germline CDR1 is GEAIGNYY and CDR2 is EKD. The CDR3 is 17 amino acids. V trimming: 2 bases; J trimming: 3 bases; junction bases outside the gene matches: 5. The CDR3 protein is CACDNVGIRWDTRQMFF. The DNA for the CDR3 is TGTGCCTGTGACAATGTAGGGATACGCTGGGACACCCGACAGATGTTTTTC.

Comments on this clone: A far larger clone is a single base away, which makes a read error likely. The same CDR3 also results from other DNA sequences found in this sample. The chain carries TRDV2 and TRDJ2; TRDD3 matches 10 bases. The germline V gene encodes CDR1 GEAIGNYY and CDR2 EKD. CDR3 length: 16 amino acids. For the CDR3, the DNA is TGTGCCTGTGACACCGTGGGGGATACTTTGACGGCACAACTCTTCTTT. Protein sequence: CACDTVGDTLTAQLFF.

This clone was recorded a few times. The protein that TCRdb holds for this DNA derives from a much larger clone and differs from the translated DNA at residue 16, which likely indicates a read error; the protein shown here is translated from the DNA. V is TRDV2 and J is TRDJ3, with D maybe TRDD3 (6 bases). CDR1 and CDR2 from the germline V gene are GEAIGNYY and EKD. The CDR3 loop spans 18 amino acids. The CDR3 protein is CACDPVGASSWDTRQVFF. DNA of the CDR3: TGTGCCTGTGACCCTGTGGGGGCCAGCTCCTGGGACACCCGACAGGTGTTTTTC.

This clone came up a few times. A far bigger clonotype differs at one base, so this is likely a read error. Other DNA sequences of this sample code for an identical CDR3. The chain recombines TRDV2 with TRDJ3; 9 nucleotides agree with TRDD3. CDR3 length: 17 amino acids. Germline-derived CDR1 and CDR2 are GEAIGNYY and EKD. CDR3 protein: CACDILGDSWDTRQMFF. CDR3 sequence (DNA): TGTGCCTGTGACATACTGGGGGACTCCTGGGACACTCGACAGATGTTTTTC.

By proportion, this clone is medium-sized. Other DNA sequences in this sample translate to the same CDR3. CDR3 residues: CACDPVISGGQALTAQLFF. The CDR3 nucleotides read TGTGCCTGTGACCCCGTAATTTCTGGGGGTCAAGCTTTGACAGCACAACTCTTCTTT. V gene TRDV2 combines with J gene TRDJ2, with 7 bases lining up with TRDD3. Germline V gives CDR1 GEAIGNYY, CDR2 EKD. This CDR3 comprises 19 residues. V gave up 3 bases and J gave up 0 bases; unmatched junction bases: 15.

This clone was seen a handful of times. Given a far larger clone just one base away, this is likely a sequencing read error. This CDR3 is also generated by other DNA sequences in the sample. V and J are TRDV2 and TRDJ3; D might be TRDD3 (6 bases). CDR1 and CDR2 from the germline V gene are GEAIGNYY and EKD. This CDR3 contains 20 residues. Trimming removed 3 bases from V and 0 bases from J, with 20 bases in between. CDR3 coding DNA: TGTGCCTGTGACCCGATATTACTGGATACTAGCTCCTGGGACACCCGACAGATGTTTTTC. Protein: CACDPILLDTSSWDTRQMFF.

V usage is TRDV2 and J usage is TRDJ3, with D perhaps TRDD3 (6 bases). Trimming left V 0 bases short and J 0 bases short, with 14 bases between. In germline, CDR1 is GEAIGNYY, CDR2 EKD. The CDR3 has 19 amino acids. This CDR3 is CACDTAWGESSWDTRQMFF. The CDR3 DNA is TGTGCCTGTGACACCGCATGGGGGGAAAGCTCCTGGGACACCCGACAGATGTTTTTC.

As for this clone: This could be a read error, since a much larger clone is one nucleotide away. The identical CDR3 is also encoded by other nucleotide sequences in the sample. The chain joins TRDV3 to TRDJ1; 9 bases align to TRDD3. J gave up 6 bases and V 0 bases, and 5 bases lay outside the gene matches. This CDR3 contains 13 residues. Per germline, CDR1 TVYSNPD and CDR2 GDNSRS (reference sequence). CDR3 bases: TGTGCCTTTAGAGACTGGGGGAAGAATAAACTCATCTTT. Protein product: CAFRDWGKNKLIF.

Written as DNA, the CDR3 is TGTGCCTGTGACTACCGGTACTGGGGGATACGCCCCTGGGACACCCGACAGATGTTTTTC. This sequence encodes CACDYRYWGIRPWDTRQMFF. The gene calls are TRDV2 and TRDJ3; 13 bases fit TRDD3. V was clipped by 3 bases and J by 2 bases; unmatched bases: 9. The CDR3 is 20 amino acids. Germline values: CDR1 GEAIGNYY, CDR2 EKD.

This clone was detected a few times. A read error likely explains this, since a far larger clone differs by one base. The chain has TRDV2 and TRDJ2, with 12 bases lining up with TRDD3. The CDR3 is 21 residues long. The ends lost 3 bases at V and 2 bases at J; junction bases unmatched: 18. From germline, CDR1 is GEAIGNYY and CDR2 EKD. Here the CDR3 DNA reads TGTGCCTGTGACTCCATCTCATCACTGGGGGATACAGGGGTGTTGACAGCACAACTCTTCTTT. Protein sequence: CACDSISSLGDTGVLTAQLFF.

Only a few counts were recorded for this clone. A far larger clone is only one base removed, so a read error is likely. At the DNA level, this CDR3 is encoded by other sequences in the same sample as well. Written as DNA, the CDR3 is TGTGCCTGTGACACCTTACTGGGGGGCCCAAGCTCCTGGGACACCCGACAGATGTTCTTC. It specifies CACDTLLGGPSSWDTRQMFF. V gene TRDV2 combines with J gene TRDJ3; 8 positions match TRDD3. Germline CDR1 and CDR2: GEAIGNYY and EKD. The CDR3 totals 20 residues.

This clone showed up just a few times. This likely traces to a read error, being one base from a far larger clone. The sample has other DNA sequences that encode this CDR3 too. V is TRDV2 and J is TRDJ2, with 13 bases identical to TRDD3. The CDR3 sequence is 17 residues long. From germline, CDR1 is GEAIGNYY and CDR2 EKD. The V segment lost 7 bases and the J segment 8 bases; nucleotides outside the gene matches: 15. CDR3 nucleotide sequence: TGTGCCTGCGACGCCTACTGGGGGATACGCGAGACGGCACAACTCTTCTTT. Residues: CACDAYWGIRETAQLFF.

Judged by abundance, this clone is medium-sized. This sample includes further DNA sequences coding for the same CDR3. This chain links TRDV2 with TRDJ3; 9 nucleotides agree with TRDD3. Germline lookup yields CDR1 GEAIGNYY and CDR2 EKD. V gave up 1 base and J gave up 0 bases; unmatched junction bases: 3. The CDR3 runs 18 residues. The CDR3 region is CACDTGIRSSWDTRQMFF. CDR3 nucleotides: TGTGCCTGTGACACGGGGATACGTAGCTCCTGGGACACCCGACAGATGTTTTTC.

This clone has only a few counts. TCRdb has a much larger clone's protein, which differs at residue 7 from the translation of this DNA, likely because of a read error; what is shown is the protein translated from the DNA. The J gene is TRDJ2, the V gene TRDV2; TRDD3 might be the D (6 bases). The CDR3 has 14 amino acids. Germline V lookup: CDR1 GEAIGNYY, CDR2 EKD. The CDR3 loop reads CACDSGILTAQLFF. Here the CDR3 DNA reads TGTGCCTGTGACTCGGGGATCCTGACAGCACAACTCTTCTTC.

Of note for this clone: A read error likely explains why the TCRdb protein, taken from a much larger clone, differs from this DNA's translation at residue 6; the protein shown is translated from the DNA. The rearrangement uses TRDV2 and TRDJ3; the match to TRDD3 covers 11 bases. The germline V gene encodes CDR1 GEAIGNYY and CDR2 EKD. The J segment lost 0 bases and the V segment lost 2 bases, leaving 8 bases of the junction unmatched. This CDR3 region has 20 residues. CDR3 amino acids: CACDSIGGYASSWDTRQMFF. CDR3 DNA: TGTGCCTGTGACAGTATTGGGGGATACGCGAGCTCCTGGGACACCCGACAGATGTTTTTC.

This clone has a handful of counts. This DNA's translation differs at residue 5 from TCRdb's protein, which comes from a much larger clone; a read error is likely, and the protein shown is translated from the DNA. The chain employs TRDV2 and TRDJ2; 12 bases agree with TRDD3. With V trimmed by 0 bases and J by 2 bases, 15 bases remained unmatched. The germline CDR1 and CDR2 sequences are GEAIGNYY and EKD. CDR3 length: 21 amino acids. Here the CDR3 reads CACDTIPSLGDTGVLTAQLFF. The CDR3 nucleotides read TGTGCCTGTGACACCATCCCATCACTGGGGGATACTGGGGTGTTGACAGCACAACTCTTCTTT.

This clone is large (0.1 to 1%) in the sample. The same CDR3 also results from other DNA sequences found in this sample. V is TRDV2 and J is TRDJ2; 13 bases line up with TRDD3. Germline V gene sequence: CDR1 GEAIGNYY, CDR2 EKD. J lost 8 bases, V lost 3 bases, and 11 bases had no gene match. This CDR3 is 17 amino acids long. The CDR3, as DNA: TGTGCCTGTGACGCCTACTGGGGGATACGCGAGACGGCACAACTCTTCTTT. Translating gives CACDAYWGIRETAQLFF.

This clone has more than one count but fewer than ten. A clone one base away is much larger, so this may be a read error. The V and J genes are TRDV2 and TRDJ3, with 11 bases matching TRDD3. From germline, CDR1 is GEAIGNYY and CDR2 EKD. After removal of 5 bases from V and 0 bases from J, the junction contained 5 bases not matched to a gene. The CDR3 has 18 amino acids. This CDR3 reads CACGNTGGYSWDTRQMFF. CDR3 nucleotide sequence: TGTGCCTGTGGCAATACTGGGGGATACTCCTGGGACACCCGACAGATGTTTTTC.

With regard to this clone: This DNA's translation and the protein TCRdb lists, from a much larger clone, do not match at residue 4, likely due to a read error; the protein shown is translated from the DNA. J is TRDJ3 and V is TRDV2; 7 bases map to TRDD3. The CDR3 extends over 17 amino acids. CDR1 and CDR2 from the germline V gene are GEAIGNYY and EKD. The chain's CDR3 is CACGTLGDSWDTRQMFF. CDR3 DNA sequence: TGTGCCTGTGGCACCTTGGGGGACTCCTGGGACACCCGACAGATGTTTTTC.

This clone has just a few counts. One base separates it from a far larger clone, so it is likely a read error. The same CDR3 is also encoded by other DNA sequences in this sample. The gene calls are TRDV2 and TRDJ1; tentative D call: TRDD3 (6 bases). The CDR3 sequence is 16 residues long. Deletions cut 4 bases from V and 0 bases from J, with 17 bases between. Germline V gives CDR1 GEAIGNYY, CDR2 EKD. The CDR3 DNA sequence: TGTGCCTGTGATATACTGGGAGATACGCACACCGATAAACTCATCTTT. Amino acid sequence: CACDILGDTHTDKLIF.

This clone occurred a few times. With only one base between it and a far larger clone, this is likely a read error. The sample has other DNA sequences that encode this CDR3 too. The chain joins TRDV3 to TRDJ2, with D perhaps TRDD3 (5 bases). The CDR3 contains 12 residues. The germline V gene encodes CDR1 TVYSNPD and CDR2 GDNSRS (reference sequence). The CDR3 coding sequence is TGTGCCTTGGCTGGGTTGACAGCGCAACTCTTCTTT. As protein: CALAGLTAQLFF.

As concerns this clone: Only one base separates this from a far larger clonotype, so it likely reflects a read error. This sample also contains other DNA sequences that code for the same CDR3. V usage is TRDV2 and J usage is TRDJ3, with 8 bases lining up with TRDD3. Germline V gives CDR1 GEAIGNYY, CDR2 EKD. The CDR3 sequence is 18 residues long. The CDR3 spells CACDTVGDTSWDTRQMFF. CDR3 bases: TGTGCCTGCGACACTGTAGGGGATACCTCCTGGGACACCCGACAGATGTTTTTC.

As concerns this clone: The protein TCRdb lists belongs to a much larger clone and differs from this DNA's translation at residue 4, which points to a read error; the protein shown is made from the DNA. In the same sample, other DNA sequences code for this CDR3. The CDR3 reads CACEPVLGSSWDTRQMFF. The CDR3 bases are TGTGCCTGTGAACCCGTACTGGGGAGCTCCTGGGACACCCGACAGATGTTTTTC. The chain uses TRDV2 and TRDJ3, with 7 bases aligning to TRDD3. Germline values: CDR1 GEAIGNYY, CDR2 EKD. The CDR3 spans 18 residues. V gave up 4 bases and J gave up 0 bases; unmatched junction bases: 8.

The chain has TRDV1 and TRDJ1; the D call may be TRDD2 or TRDD3 (9 bases each). V was clipped by 3 bases and J by 3 bases, with 23 bases between them. The germline CDR1 and CDR2 sequences are TSWWSYY and QGS. CDR3 size: 18 residues. The CDR3 bases are TGTGCTCTTGGGGACCCTGGCCTTCCTACTGGGGGACCCGATAAACTCATCTTT. Translated: CALGDPGLPTGGPDKLIF.